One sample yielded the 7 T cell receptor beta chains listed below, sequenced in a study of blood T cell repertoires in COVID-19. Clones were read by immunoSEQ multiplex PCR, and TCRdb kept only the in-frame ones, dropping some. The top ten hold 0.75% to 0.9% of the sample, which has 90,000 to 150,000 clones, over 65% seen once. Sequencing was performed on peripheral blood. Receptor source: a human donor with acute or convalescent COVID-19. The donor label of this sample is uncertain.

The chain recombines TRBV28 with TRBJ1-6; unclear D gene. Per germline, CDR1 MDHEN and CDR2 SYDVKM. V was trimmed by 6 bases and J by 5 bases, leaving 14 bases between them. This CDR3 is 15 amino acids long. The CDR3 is CASSRGSVHNSPLHF. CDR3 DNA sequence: TGTGCCAGCAGCCGAGGGAGCGTTCATAATTCACCCCTCCACTTT.

The CDR3 protein is CASRGGGAETYEQYV. The CDR3 DNA is TGTGCCAGCAGAGGCGGGGGGGCCGAGACCTACGAGCAGTACGTC. The gene calls are TRBV28 and TRBJ2-7; 9 nucleotides align to TRBD2. CDR1 is MDHEN, CDR2 SYDVKM, per germline. The CDR3 extends over 15 amino acids. V gave up 6 bases and J gave up 2 bases; unmatched junction bases: 8.

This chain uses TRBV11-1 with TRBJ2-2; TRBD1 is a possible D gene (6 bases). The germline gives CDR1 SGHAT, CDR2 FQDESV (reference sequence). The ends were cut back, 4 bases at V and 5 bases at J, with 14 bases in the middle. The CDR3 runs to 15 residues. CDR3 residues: CASSSGIRGTGELFF. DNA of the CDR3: TGTGCCAGCAGCTCCGGGATAAGGGGGACCGGGGAGCTGTTTTTT.

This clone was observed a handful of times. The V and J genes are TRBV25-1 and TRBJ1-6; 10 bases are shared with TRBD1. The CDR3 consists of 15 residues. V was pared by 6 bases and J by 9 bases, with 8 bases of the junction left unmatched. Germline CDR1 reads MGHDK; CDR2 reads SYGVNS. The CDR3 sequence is CASSARQGASSPLHF. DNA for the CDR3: TGTGCCAGCAGCGCCCGACAGGGGGCAAGTTCACCCCTCCACTTT.

In DNA form, the CDR3 reads TGCGCCAGCAGCACCCGGGGCAGGGGTGAAGCTTTCTTT. It specifies CASSTRGRGEAFF. This chain connects TRBV5-1 to TRBJ1-1; maybe TRBD1 (6 bases). This CDR3 contains 13 residues. The germline gives CDR1 SGHRS, CDR2 YFSETQ. V lost 4 bases and J 7 bases, leaving 14 bases between the germline ends. The entire variable domain, with the rest obtained from reference TRBV5-1 and TRBJ1-1, is as follows: KAGVTQTPRYLIKTRGQQVTLSCSPISGHRSVSWYQQTPGQGLQFLFEYFSETQRNKGNFPGRFSGRQFSNSRSEMNVSTLELGDSALYLCASSTRGRGEAFFGQGTRLTVV.

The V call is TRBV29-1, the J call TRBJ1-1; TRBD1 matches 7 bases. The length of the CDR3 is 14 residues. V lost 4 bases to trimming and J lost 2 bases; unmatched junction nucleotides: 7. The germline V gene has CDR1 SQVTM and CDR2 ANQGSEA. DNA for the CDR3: TGCAGCGTTGTTCCAGGGGGAGGAAACACTGAAGCTTTCTTT. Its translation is CSVVPGGGNTEAFF. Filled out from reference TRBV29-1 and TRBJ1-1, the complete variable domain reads SAVISQKPSRDICQRGTSLTIQCQVDSQVTMMFWYRQQPGQSLTLIATANQGSEATYESGFVIDKFPISRPNLTFSTLTVSNMSPEDSSIYLCSVVPGGGNTEAFFGQGTRLTVV.

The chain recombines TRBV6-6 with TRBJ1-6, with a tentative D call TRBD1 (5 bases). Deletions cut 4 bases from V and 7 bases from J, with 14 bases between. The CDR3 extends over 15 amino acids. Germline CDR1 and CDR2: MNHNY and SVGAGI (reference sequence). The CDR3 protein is CASSSHGGVNSPLHF. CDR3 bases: TGTGCCAGCAGTTCCCATGGGGGGGTGAATTCACCCCTCCACTTT.